The 4 T cell receptor beta chains reported below all come from one sample, sequenced in a study of identical twins. TCRdb reprocessed the 5' RACE reads with MiXCR, giving one entry per CDR3 protein. This sample has roughly 250,000 distinct CDR3 sequences, with 5.5% to 7% found just once. The same sample was also studied in work on yellow fever vaccine responses in identical twins.

The sample comprised memory (CD45RO+) T cells sorted from blood. The receptors stem from a woman aged 18-30 years in good health.

This clonotype was counted only a few times. The J gene is TRBJ2-7, the V gene TRBV3-1; 8 bases fit TRBD2. The CDR3 is 15 residues long. Germline assignment: CDR1 LGHDT and CDR2 YNNKEL (reference sequence). V shed 5 bases and J 7 bases; nucleotides not matched to a gene: 13. In nucleotides, the CDR3 is TGTGCCAGCAGCACGGCCGGGACTAGTTACGGGGAGCAGTACTTC. Translation gives CASSTAGTSYGEQYF.

This clonotype showed up many times. The chain employs TRBV3-1 and TRBJ2-5, with D perhaps TRBD2 (7 bases). The CDR3 sequence is 15 residues long. V lost 7 bases, J lost 5 bases, and 20 bases lay in between. The V gene's germline CDR1 is LGHDT and CDR2 YNNKEL (reference sequence). For the CDR3, the DNA is TGTGCCAGCACCGCGACAGGTCGGCGGGGGGAGACCCAGTACTTC. Translated, it gives CASTATGRRGETQYF.

The chain employs TRBV27 and TRBJ2-5; D may correspond to TRBD1 or TRBD2 (6 bases each). V lost 1 base to trimming and J lost 5 bases, with 11 bases between them. Germline values: CDR1 MNHEY, CDR2 SMNVEV (reference sequence). The CDR3 is 14 residues long. CDR3 in amino acids: CASSLWGAGETQYF. CDR3 coding DNA: TGTGCCAGCAGTTTATGGGGGGCAGGGGAGACCCAGTACTTC.

With regard to this clonotype: A much larger clone lies one base from this, so it may be a read error. The chain is built from TRBV5-1 and TRBJ2-7; D perhaps matches TRBD1 (6 bases). The germline V gene has CDR1 SGHRS and CDR2 YFSETQ. Trimming pared 4 bases from V and 2 bases from J, leaving 19 bases between. This CDR3 is built from 16 residues. Here the CDR3 reads CASSLSPPDRTYEQYF. CDR3 DNA: TGCGCCAGCAGCCTAAGCCCCCCAGACAGGACCTACGAGCAGTACTTC. The whole variable domain, remainder taken from reference TRBV5-1 and TRBJ2-7, is KAGVTQTPRYLIKTRGQQVTLSCSPISGHRSVSWYQQTPGQGLQFLFEYFSETQRNKGNFPGRFSGRQFSNSRSEMNVSTLELGDSALYLCASSLSPPDRTYEQYFGPGTRLTVT.